Sequencing of this T cell receptor beta chain was carried out in a study of cytomegalovirus exposure and HLA in healthy donors. PCR employed 60 Vbeta and 13 Jbeta primers. Repertoires were generated with immunoSEQ multiplex PCR, while TCRdb's copy carries only in-frame clones and drops some. The sample has 85,000 to 130,000 clones; roughly four fifths are singletons. Comment on this clone: Its antigen is still unknown. The same CDR3 can be traced to other DNA sequences in this sample.

Study-level results: CMV serostatus stood as the only immune exposure information on hand. Among the sequence variants, a highly shared cluster was likely an artifact of sequencing. In a later analysis, CMV-associated beta chains were mostly HLA-associated, it appeared. Indistinguishable V segments such as TRBV6-2 and TRBV6-3 were excluded.

Losses at the gene ends were 4 bases for V and 4 bases for J; bases not matched to a gene: 2. This CDR3 is 13 amino acids long. Germline V gene lookup returns CDR1 SGHKS and CDR2 YYEKEE (reference sequence). The TCR comes from a man aged 55-75 years in good health and CMV-seronegative. The material sequenced was PBMCs. V and J are TRBV5-5 and TRBJ1-2; 9 positions agree with TRBD1. The CDR3 loop is CASSLQGAYGYTF. Written as DNA, the CDR3 is TGTGCCAGCAGCCTACAGGGGGCCTATGGCTACACCTTC.